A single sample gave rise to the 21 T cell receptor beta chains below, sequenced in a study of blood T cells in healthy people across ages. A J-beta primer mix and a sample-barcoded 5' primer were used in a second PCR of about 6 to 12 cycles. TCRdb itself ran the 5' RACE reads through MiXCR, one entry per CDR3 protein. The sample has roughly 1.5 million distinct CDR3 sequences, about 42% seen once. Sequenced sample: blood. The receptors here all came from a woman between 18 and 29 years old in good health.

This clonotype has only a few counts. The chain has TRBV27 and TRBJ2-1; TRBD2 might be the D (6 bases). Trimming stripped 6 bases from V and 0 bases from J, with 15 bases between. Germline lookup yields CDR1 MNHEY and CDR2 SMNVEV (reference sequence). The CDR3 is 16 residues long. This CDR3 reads CASSSRAGSSYNEQFF. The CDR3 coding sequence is TGTGCCAGCAGCTCTAGGGCGGGAAGCTCCTACAATGAGCAGTTCTTC.

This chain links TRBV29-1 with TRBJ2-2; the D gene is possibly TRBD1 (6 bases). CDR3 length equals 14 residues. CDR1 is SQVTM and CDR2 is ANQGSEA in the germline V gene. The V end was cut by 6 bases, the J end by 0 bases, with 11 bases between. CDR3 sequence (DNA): TGCAGCGTCGAACAGGGATCGAACACCGGGGAGCTGTTTTTT. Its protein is CSVEQGSNTGELFF.

The CDR3 region is CASSLVGSGRSNTEAFF. The CDR3 bases are TGTGCCAGCAGCTTAGTGGGGTCAGGGAGATCGAACACTGAAGCTTTCTTT. The chain carries TRBV7-6 and TRBJ1-1, with D perhaps matching TRBD1 (5 bases). From germline, CDR1 is SGHVS and CDR2 FNYEAQ. V was pared by 1 base and J by 1 base, with 16 bases between. CDR3 length: 17 residues.

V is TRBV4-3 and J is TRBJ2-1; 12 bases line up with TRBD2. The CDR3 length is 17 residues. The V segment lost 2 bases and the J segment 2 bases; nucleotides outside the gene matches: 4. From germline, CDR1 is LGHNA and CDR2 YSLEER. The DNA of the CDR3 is TGCGCCAGCAGCCAAACACTAGCGGGAGGTCCCTACAATGAGCAGTTCTTC. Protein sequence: CASSQTLAGGPYNEQFF.

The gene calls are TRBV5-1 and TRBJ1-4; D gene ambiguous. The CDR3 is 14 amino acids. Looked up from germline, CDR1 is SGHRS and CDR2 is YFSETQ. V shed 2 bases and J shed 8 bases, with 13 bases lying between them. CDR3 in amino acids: CASSLKAGWEKLFF. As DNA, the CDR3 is TGCGCCAGCAGCTTAAAGGCGGGTTGGGAAAAACTGTTTTTT.

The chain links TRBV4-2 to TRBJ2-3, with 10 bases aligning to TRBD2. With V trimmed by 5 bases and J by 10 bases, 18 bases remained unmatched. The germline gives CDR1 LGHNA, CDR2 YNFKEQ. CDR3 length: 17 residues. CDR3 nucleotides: TGTGCCAGCAGCACAGGCGAGATTGGACTAGCGGAAGGATCGCAGTATTTT. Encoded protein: CASSTGEIGLAEGSQYF.

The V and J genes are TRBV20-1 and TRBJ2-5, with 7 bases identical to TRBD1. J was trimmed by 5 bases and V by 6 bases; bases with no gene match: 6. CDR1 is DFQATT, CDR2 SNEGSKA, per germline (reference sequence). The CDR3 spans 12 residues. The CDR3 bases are TGCAGTGCATTAGGGGGCCGGGAGACCCAGTACTTC. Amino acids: CSALGGRETQYF.

The CDR3 loop reads CASSPGLANYEQYF. CDR3 nucleotides: TGTGCCAGCAGTCCGGGACTAGCGAACTACGAGCAGTACTTC. The V gene is TRBV6-5, the J gene TRBJ2-7; 10 positions match TRBD2. This CDR3 comprises 14 residues. CDR1 is MNHEY and CDR2 is SVGAGI in the germline V gene. The ends lost 5 bases at V and 3 bases at J; junction bases unmatched: 4.

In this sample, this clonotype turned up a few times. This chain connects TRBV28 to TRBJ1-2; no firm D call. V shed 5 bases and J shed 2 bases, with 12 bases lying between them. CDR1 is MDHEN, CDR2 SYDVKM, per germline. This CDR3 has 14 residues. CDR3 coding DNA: TGTGCCAGCAGTCGAAGGCCAGTCAACTATGGCTACACCTTC. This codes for CASSRRPVNYGYTF.

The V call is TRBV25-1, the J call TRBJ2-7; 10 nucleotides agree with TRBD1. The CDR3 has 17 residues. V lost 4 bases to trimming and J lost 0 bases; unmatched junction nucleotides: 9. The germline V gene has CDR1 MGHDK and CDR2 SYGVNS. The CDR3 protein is CASSVEPGTGDSYEQYF. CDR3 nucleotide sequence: TGTGCCAGCAGTGTCGAACCCGGGACAGGGGACTCCTACGAGCAGTACTTC.

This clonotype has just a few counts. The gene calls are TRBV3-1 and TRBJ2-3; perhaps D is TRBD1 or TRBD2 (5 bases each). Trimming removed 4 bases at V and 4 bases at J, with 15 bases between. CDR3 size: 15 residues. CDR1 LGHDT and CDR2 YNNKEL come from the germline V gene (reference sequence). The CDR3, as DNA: TGTGCCAGCAGCCTCGGGACCCGGGACCCAGATACGCAGTATTTT. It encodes CASSLGTRDPDTQYF.

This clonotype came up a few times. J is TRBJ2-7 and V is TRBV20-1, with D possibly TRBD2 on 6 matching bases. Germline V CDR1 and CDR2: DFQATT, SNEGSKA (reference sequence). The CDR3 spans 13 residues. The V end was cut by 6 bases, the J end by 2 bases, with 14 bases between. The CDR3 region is CSAGGAGAYEQYF. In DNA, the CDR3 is TGCAGTGCCGGAGGGGCAGGAGCCTACGAGCAGTACTTC.

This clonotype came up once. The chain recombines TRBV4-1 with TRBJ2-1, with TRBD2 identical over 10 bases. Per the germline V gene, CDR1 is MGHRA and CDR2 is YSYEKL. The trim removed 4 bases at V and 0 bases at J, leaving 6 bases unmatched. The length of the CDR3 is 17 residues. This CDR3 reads CASSPPTSGDSYNEQFF. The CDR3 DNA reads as TGCGCCAGCAGCCCGCCTACTAGCGGGGACTCCTACAATGAGCAGTTCTTC.

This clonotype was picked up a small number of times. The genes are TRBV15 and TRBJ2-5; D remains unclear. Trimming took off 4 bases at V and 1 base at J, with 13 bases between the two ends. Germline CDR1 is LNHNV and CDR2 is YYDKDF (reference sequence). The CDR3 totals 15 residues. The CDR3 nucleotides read TGTGCCACCAGCATCGCACTTACTGTCCAAGAGACCCAGTACTTC. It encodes CATSIALTVQETQYF.

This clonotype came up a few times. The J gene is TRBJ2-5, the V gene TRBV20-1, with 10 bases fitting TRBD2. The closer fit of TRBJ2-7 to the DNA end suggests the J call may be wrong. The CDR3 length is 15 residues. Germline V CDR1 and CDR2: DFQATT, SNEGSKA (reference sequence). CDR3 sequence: CSARNQTSGCPEQYF. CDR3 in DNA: TGCAGTGCTAGGAATCAGACTAGCGGGTGCCCCGAGCAGTACTTC.

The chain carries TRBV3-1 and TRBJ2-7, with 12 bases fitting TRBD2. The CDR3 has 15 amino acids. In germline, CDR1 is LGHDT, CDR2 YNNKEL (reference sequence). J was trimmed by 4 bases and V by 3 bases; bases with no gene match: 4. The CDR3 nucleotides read TGTGCCAGCAGCCATTCCGGGACTAGCGGGTACGAGCAGTACTTC. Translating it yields CASSHSGTSGYEQYF.

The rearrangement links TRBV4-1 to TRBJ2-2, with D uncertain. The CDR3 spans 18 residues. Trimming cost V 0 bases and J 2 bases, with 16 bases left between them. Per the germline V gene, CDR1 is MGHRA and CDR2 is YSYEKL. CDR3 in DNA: TGCGCCAGCAGCCAAGATCTTTGGCGGCAGGTCAACACCGGGGAGCTGTTTTTT. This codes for CASSQDLWRQVNTGELFF.

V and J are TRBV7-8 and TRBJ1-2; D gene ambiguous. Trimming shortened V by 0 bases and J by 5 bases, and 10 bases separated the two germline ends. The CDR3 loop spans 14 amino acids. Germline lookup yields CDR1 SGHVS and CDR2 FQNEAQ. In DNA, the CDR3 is TGTGCCAGCAGCTTAGCGGTGGGCTTATATGGCTACACCTTC. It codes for CASSLAVGLYGYTF.

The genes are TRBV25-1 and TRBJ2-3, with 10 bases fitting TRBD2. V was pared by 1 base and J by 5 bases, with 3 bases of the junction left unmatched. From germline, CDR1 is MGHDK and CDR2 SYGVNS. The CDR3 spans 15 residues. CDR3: CASSEWPSGGDTQYF. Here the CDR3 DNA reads TGTGCCAGCAGTGAATGGCCTAGCGGGGGAGATACGCAGTATTTT. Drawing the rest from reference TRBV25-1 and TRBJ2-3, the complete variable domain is EADIYQTPRYLVIGTGKKITLECSQTMGHDKMYWYQQDPGMELHLIHYSYGVNSTEKGDLSSESTVSRIRTEHFPLTLESARPSHTSQYLCASSEWPSGGDTQYFGPGTRLTVL.

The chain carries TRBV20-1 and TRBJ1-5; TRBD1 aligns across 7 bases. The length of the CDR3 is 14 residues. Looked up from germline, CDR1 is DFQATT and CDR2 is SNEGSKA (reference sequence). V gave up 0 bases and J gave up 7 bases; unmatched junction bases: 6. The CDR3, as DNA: TGCAGTGCTAGAGATAGAGGGGGCTTACAGCCCCAGCATTTT. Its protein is CSARDRGGLQPQHF.

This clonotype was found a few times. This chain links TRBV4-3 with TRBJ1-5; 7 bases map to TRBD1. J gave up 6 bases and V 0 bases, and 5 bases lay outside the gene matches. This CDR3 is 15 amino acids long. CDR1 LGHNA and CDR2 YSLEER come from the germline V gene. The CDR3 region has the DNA TGCGCCAGCAGCCAAGACTATCAGGGGGGTCAGCCCCAGCATTTT. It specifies CASSQDYQGGQPQHF.